Each of the 6 T cell receptor beta chains below was sequenced from the same sample in a study of a mutant IDH1 vaccine in newly diagnosed glioma. Here immunoSEQ multiplex PCR was the method, and the copy in TCRdb shows in-frame clones only, minus some. Of about 60,000 clones listed, around 80% are singletons. These TCRs are of unknown antigen specificity. Time point meaning: week 5, during vaccination. Alongside topical imiquimod, each dose of vaccine comprised 300 ug of mutant IDH1 20-mer peptide. This specimen consisted of PBMCs, obtained from a glioma patient whose treatment included an IDH1 peptide vaccine. Every receptor here comes from a woman between 50 and 59 years old with glioma.

The chain joins TRBV7-2 to TRBJ2-3, with D possibly matching TRBD2 (6 bases). Germline-derived CDR1 and CDR2 are SGHTA and FQGNSA. Deletions cut 9 bases from V and 3 bases from J, with 16 bases between. This CDR3 spans 14 amino acids. CDR3 protein: CASKDSSETDTQYF. CDR3 DNA sequence: TGTGCCAGTAAAGATTCTAGCGAAACAGATACGCAGTATTTT.

The chain is built from TRBV6-5 and TRBJ2-7; D ambiguous. The V end lost 0 bases, the J end lost 3 bases, and 6 bases lay between the germline ends. The CDR3 consists of 13 residues. CDR1 and CDR2 (germline): MNHEY, SVGAGI. CDR3 loop: CASSYSAGYEQYF. DNA for the CDR3: TGTGCCAGCAGTTACTCGGCTGGCTACGAGCAGTACTTC.

This clone showed up just a few times. This rearrangement joins TRBV11-1 to TRBJ1-6, with 7 bases matching TRBD1. Germline V lookup: CDR1 SGHAT, CDR2 FQDESV (reference sequence). The length of the CDR3 is 15 residues. Trimming removed 5 bases from V and 8 bases from J; junction bases left unmatched: 9. CDR3 sequence: CASSEGQTNYSPLHF. The CDR3 bases are TGTGCCAGCAGCGAGGGACAGACTAATTATTCACCCCTCCACTTT.

In DNA form, the CDR3 reads TGTGCCAGCAGCTCACCAGGGGGGATGTATGGCTACACCTTC. It codes for CASSSPGGMYGYTF. The V gene is TRBV5-6, the J gene TRBJ1-2, with 7 bases identical to TRBD1. V shed 3 bases, J shed 5 bases, and the junction held 7 bases outside the gene matches. The CDR3 loop spans 14 amino acids. Germline CDR1 SGHDT, CDR2 YYEEEE.

The V gene is TRBV5-6, the J gene TRBJ2-2; weak D call: TRBD1 (6 bases). The CDR3 runs to 18 residues. Trimming removed 0 bases from V and 4 bases from J, with 19 bases in between. Germline CDR1 is SGHDT and CDR2 is YYEEEE. CDR3 sequence reads: CASSLVLAGDRGTGELFF. The CDR3 DNA sequence: TGTGCCAGCAGCTTGGTCCTCGCAGGGGATCGTGGCACCGGGGAGCTGTTTTTT.

The chain is built from TRBV27 and TRBJ1-4; TRBD1 matches at 10 bases. J was trimmed by 11 bases and V by 6 bases; bases with no gene match: 12. CDR1 is MNHEY, CDR2 SMNVEV, per germline (reference sequence). There are 15 residues in the CDR3. The CDR3 nucleotides read TGTGCCAGCAGGCCCCCGGGACAGGGGTTCGGGAAACTGTTTTTT. It translates to CASRPPGQGFGKLFF.